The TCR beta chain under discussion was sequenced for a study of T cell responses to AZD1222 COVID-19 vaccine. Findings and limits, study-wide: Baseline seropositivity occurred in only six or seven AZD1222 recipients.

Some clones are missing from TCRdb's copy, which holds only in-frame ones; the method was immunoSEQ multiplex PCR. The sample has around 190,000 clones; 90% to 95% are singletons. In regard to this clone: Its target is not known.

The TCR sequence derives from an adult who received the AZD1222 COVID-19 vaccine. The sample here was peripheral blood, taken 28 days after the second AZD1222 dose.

The CDR3 sequence: CASTLSGPNTEAFF. CDR3 bases: TGCGCCAGCACCTTATCCGGGCCGAACACTGAAGCTTTCTTT. The J gene is TRBJ1-1, the V gene TRBV5-1, with D uncertain. Trimming cost V 6 bases and J 1 base, with 13 bases left between them. Germline V gives CDR1 SGHRS, CDR2 YFSETQ. The CDR3 loop spans 14 amino acids.